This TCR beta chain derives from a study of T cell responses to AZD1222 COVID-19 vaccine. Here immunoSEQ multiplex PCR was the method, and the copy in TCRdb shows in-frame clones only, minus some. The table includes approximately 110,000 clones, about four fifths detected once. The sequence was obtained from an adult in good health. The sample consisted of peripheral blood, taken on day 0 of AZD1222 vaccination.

The CDR3 loop reads CSAMGGGYTF. CDR3 nucleotide sequence: TGCAGCGCAATGGGGGGTGGCTACACCTTC. The chain combines TRBV29-1 with TRBJ1-2, with D possibly being TRBD1 (5 bases). This CDR3 comprises 10 residues. Germline V gene data show CDR1 as SQVTM and CDR2 as ANQGSEA. Trimming removed 7 bases at V and 7 bases at J, with 10 bases between.